The subject of this entry is one T cell receptor beta chain. The antigen is unknown. The sample contains more than one DNA sequence encoding this CDR3. CDR1 and CDR2 (germline): MGHRA, YSYEKL. V shed 0 bases and J 2 bases; nucleotides not matched to a gene: 5. The CDR3 length is 17 residues. Method: immunoSEQ multiplex PCR; TCRdb's copy keeps in-frame clones and lacks some. The data hold about 2.1 million clones, with over 85% observed a single time. The data were taken from a study of shared clonotypes between healthy human individuals. Study summary: The cohort comprised a couple of women and a few men. Their ages spanned 18 to 49 years.

As defined, naive CD8 cells were CD45RO-negative and positively selected for CCR7, with terminally differentiated effector memory CD45RA+ cells excluded. Whole-study findings and limits: Non-shared clonotypes had lower generation probabilities than those shared by all four donors. Few donors restricted represented genetic and exposure-history diversity. Generally, naive subsets came out with larger estimated richness than memory subsets.

The sample consisted of naive CD8+ T cells from PBMCs. The TCR was taken from a man between 18 and 29 years old in good health. Some clones in this sample may be carry-over from other donors' samples. The rearrangement links TRBV4-1 to TRBJ2-1; 9 positions agree with TRBD2. The CDR3 loop reads CASSQDPASGTYNEQFF. CDR3 coding DNA: TGCGCCAGCAGCCAAGACCCAGCTAGCGGGACCTACAATGAGCAGTTCTTC.